The 31 T cell receptor beta chains given below trace back to one sample, sequenced in a study of technical replicates of blood from several donors. Measured with immunoSEQ multiplex PCR; TCRdb has only the in-frame clones, and not every one. In the table there are 65,000 to 80,000 clones, about 96% of which are singletons. The sequencing sample was made of T cells isolated from PBMCs. These TCRs come from a human donor in good health.

The chain recombines TRBV30 with TRBJ1-3, with D tentatively TRBD1 (5 bases). The CDR3 has 12 amino acids. V was cut by 8 bases and J by 0 bases, with 8 bases left in between. Germline CDR1 reads GTSNPN; CDR2 reads SVGIG (reference sequence). The CDR3 DNA sequence: TGTGCCCAGGGCAGCTCTGGAAACACCATATATTTT. Amino acid sequence: CAQGSSGNTIYF.

The chain uses TRBV6-6 and TRBJ2-2; the D is unclear. This CDR3 contains 13 residues. Germline V lookup: CDR1 MNHNY, CDR2 SVGAGI (reference sequence). Trimming took 6 bases from V and 1 from J, leaving 6 bases between them. This CDR3 is CASSTGNTGELFF. The CDR3, as DNA: TGTGCCAGCAGCACCGGGAACACCGGGGAGCTGTTTTTT.

This chain joins TRBV28 and TRBJ2-7; 10 nucleotides line up with TRBD2. Germline CDR1 and CDR2: MDHEN and SYDVKM. V shed 6 bases, J shed 6 bases, and the junction held 11 bases outside the gene matches. The CDR3 contains 15 residues. The chain's CDR3 is CASRSPTSGYGEQYF. CDR3 nucleotides: TGTGCCAGCAGGTCCCCGACTAGCGGGTATGGCGAGCAGTACTTC.

The genes are TRBV9 and TRBJ1-2; D is perhaps TRBD1 (6 bases). The CDR3 runs to 11 residues. The V gene lost 3 bases and the J gene lost 8 bases, with 8 bases spanning the gap. Germline lookup yields CDR1 SGDLS and CDR2 YYNGEE. The CDR3 sequence is CASSGQEGYTF. The CDR3, as DNA: TGTGCCAGCAGCGGACAGGAGGGCTACACCTTC. The variable domain in full, with the rest retrieved from reference TRBV9 and TRBJ1-2, is DSGVTQTPKHLITATGQRVTLRCSPRSGDLSVYWYQQSLDQGLQFLIQYYNGEERAKGNILERFSAQQFPDLHSELNLSSLELGDSALYFCASSGQEGYTFGSGTRLTVV.

This rearrangement joins TRBV6-5 to TRBJ2-1, with D possibly matching TRBD1 (6 bases). This CDR3 spans 12 amino acids. The V end lost 6 bases, the J end lost 11 bases, and 14 bases lay between the germline ends. Germline lookup yields CDR1 MNHEY and CDR2 SVGAGI. CDR3 in amino acids: CASSPGQLKQFF. The CDR3, as DNA: TGTGCCAGCAGCCCTGGACAGCTTAAGCAGTTCTTC.

This rearrangement joins TRBV6-5 to TRBJ1-4; D remains unclear. Germline CDR1 reads MNHEY; CDR2 reads SVGAGI. V was trimmed by 11 bases and J by 8 bases, leaving 18 bases between them. The CDR3 spans 13 residues. The CDR3 loop is CAGAPIRGEKLFF. The DNA for the CDR3 is TGTGCCGGAGCCCCAATAAGAGGGGAAAAACTGTTTTTT.

The V gene is TRBV30, the J gene TRBJ2-3; 9 bases are a match to TRBD1. Per the germline V gene, CDR1 is GTSNPN and CDR2 is SVGIG (reference sequence). The V segment lost 8 bases and the J segment 6 bases; nucleotides outside the gene matches: 9. CDR3 size: 13 residues. The DNA for the CDR3 is TGTGCCAGGGACAGGGAGGCTTTTGATACGCAGTATTTT. It translates to CARDREAFDTQYF.

The chain is built from TRBV19 and TRBJ2-7; 9 nucleotides agree with TRBD1. Trimming removed 3 bases from V and 4 bases from J; junction bases left unmatched: 7. The CDR3 has 15 amino acids. The germline V gene encodes CDR1 LNHDA and CDR2 SQIVND (reference sequence). The CDR3 here is CASSIEDRGVYEQYF. CDR3 nucleotides: TGTGCCAGTAGTATCGAGGACAGGGGTGTATACGAGCAGTACTTC. Based on the CDR3 plus reference TRBV19 and TRBJ2-7, the full variable domain is DGGITQSPKYLFRKEGQNVTLSCEQNLNHDAMYWYRQDPGQGLRLIYYSQIVNDFQKGDIAEGYSVSREKKESFPLTVTSAQKNPTAFYLCASSIEDRGVYEQYFGPGTRLTVT.

CDR3 protein: CASSVATARTDTQYF. The CDR3 DNA is TGTGCCAGCAGTGTAGCGACTGCTCGCACAGATACGCAGTATTTT. The chain recombines TRBV6-1 with TRBJ2-3; TRBD2 is a possible D gene (5 bases). The CDR3 is 15 residues long. With 4 bases removed from V and 1 base from J, the gap between germline ends came to 12 bases. Germline V lookup: CDR1 MNHNS, CDR2 SASEGT.

V gene TRBV11-2 combines with J gene TRBJ1-2, with D unclear. This CDR3 region has 14 residues. Germline CDR1 is SGHAT and CDR2 is FQNNGV. V was cut by 7 bases and J by 0 bases, with 12 bases left in between. The CDR3 DNA is TGTGCCAGCACCCAAGACGGAGCTAACTATGGCTACACCTTC. Its protein product is CASTQDGANYGYTF.

The gene calls are TRBV4-3 and TRBJ2-7; no definite D call. The CDR3 loop spans 13 amino acids. Per the germline V gene, CDR1 is LGHNA and CDR2 is YSLEER. V lost 2 bases and J 1 base, leaving 6 bases between the germline ends. This chain's CDR3 is CASSQSTSYEQYF. The CDR3 nucleotides read TGCGCCAGCAGCCAATCGACATCCTACGAGCAGTACTTC.

The chain joins TRBV11-2 to TRBJ2-5; TRBD2 agrees at 7 bases. Germline V gene lookup returns CDR1 SGHAT and CDR2 FQNNGV. After removal of 0 bases from V and 2 bases from J, the junction contained 15 bases not matched to a gene. The CDR3 sequence is 19 residues long. Here the CDR3 DNA reads TGTGCCAGCAGCTTAGATCGCCGAGGCGGGGGAGGCTTTCAAGAGACCCAGTACTTC. Translated, it gives CASSLDRRGGGGFQETQYF.

The rearrangement links TRBV9 to TRBJ2-7; 10 nucleotides line up with TRBD1. There are 16 residues in the CDR3. Germline CDR1 reads SGDLS; CDR2 reads YYNGEE. V lost 3 bases to trimming and J lost 5 bases; unmatched junction nucleotides: 11. The CDR3 spells CASSENPGQGKDEQYF. The CDR3, as DNA: TGTGCCAGCAGCGAGAACCCGGGACAGGGGAAAGACGAGCAGTACTTC.

This clone was observed once. The rearrangement joins TRBV10-3 to TRBJ2-5; 10 positions agree with TRBD2. The ends lost 6 bases at V and 5 bases at J; junction bases unmatched: 9. The CDR3 length is 15 residues. Germline values: CDR1 ENHRY, CDR2 SYGVKD. The CDR3 coding sequence is TGTGCCATCAGCCCACTCTCTAGCGGGAGTGAGACCCAGTACTTC. Protein: CAISPLSSGSETQYF.

The V and J genes are TRBV4-1 and TRBJ1-2; D remains ambiguous. Germline values: CDR1 MGHRA, CDR2 YSYEKL. Trimming removed 4 bases from V and 4 bases from J, with 13 bases in between. CDR3 length equals 14 residues. CDR3 DNA: TGCGCCAGCAGCCGCCCGGAGGCCCGCTATGGCTACACCTTC. Encoded protein: CASSRPEARYGYTF.

This clone was recorded once. The gene calls are TRBV5-4 and TRBJ1-4; D call uncertain. Germline assignment: CDR1 SGHNT and CDR2 YYREEE (reference sequence). The V gene lost 3 bases and the J gene lost 0 bases, with 3 bases spanning the gap. This CDR3 region has 13 residues. In DNA, the CDR3 is TGTGCCAGCAGCTCTCCAACTAATGAAAAACTGTTTTTT. As protein: CASSSPTNEKLFF.

The J gene is TRBJ2-5, the V gene TRBV4-2; 7 nucleotides line up with TRBD2. The CDR3 is made up of 15 amino acids. V lost 4 bases to trimming and J lost 2 bases; unmatched junction nucleotides: 7. Germline loops: CDR1 LGHNA, CDR2 YNFKEQ. As DNA, the CDR3 is TGTGCCAGCAGCCCTTCCCGAGCGGGACAAGAGACCCAGTACTTC. This sequence encodes CASSPSRAGQETQYF.

The chain recombines TRBV6-1 with TRBJ2-5; 7 nucleotides match TRBD1. The CDR3 contains 16 residues. Germline trimming cut 2 bases from V and 2 bases from J; bases unmatched to any gene: 8. Germline lookup yields CDR1 MNHNS and CDR2 SASEGT. CDR3: CASSEQNRGPQETQYF. The CDR3 DNA follows: TGTGCCAGCAGTGAACAAAACAGGGGTCCACAAGAGACCCAGTACTTC.

The J gene is TRBJ2-5, the V gene TRBV14; 9 nucleotides align to TRBD1. The germline CDR1 and CDR2 sequences are SGHDN and FVKESK. J lost 2 bases, V lost 0 bases, and 13 bases had no gene match. This CDR3 has 19 residues. CDR3 residues: CASSQDRFRGQGTQETQYF. The DNA of the CDR3 is TGTGCCAGCAGCCAAGACCGCTTCCGGGGACAGGGAACACAAGAGACCCAGTACTTC.

The chain links TRBV5-1 to TRBJ1-2; tentative D call: TRBD1 (6 bases). Per germline, CDR1 SGHRS and CDR2 YFSETQ. V shed 3 bases and J shed 5 bases, with 17 bases lying between them. The CDR3 totals 15 residues. For the CDR3, the DNA is TGCGCCAGCAGCTCAGATCCGACAGGCAGTTATGGCTACACCTTC. Its translation is CASSSDPTGSYGYTF. The entire variable domain, with the rest obtained from reference TRBV5-1 and TRBJ1-2, is as follows: KAGVTQTPRYLIKTRGQQVTLSCSPISGHRSVSWYQQTPGQGLQFLFEYFSETQRNKGNFPGRFSGRQFSNSRSEMNVSTLELGDSALYLCASSSDPTGSYGYTFGSGTRLTVV.

The chain uses TRBV25-1 and TRBJ2-5; TRBD1 is a possible D gene (6 bases). Germline V CDR1 and CDR2: MGHDK, SYGVNS. The CDR3 has 15 amino acids. V was shortened by 1 base and J by 5 bases, with 14 bases between the two germline ends. The CDR3 is CASSEFRGFTETQYF. DNA of the CDR3: TGTGCCAGCAGTGAATTCAGGGGTTTTACGGAGACCCAGTACTTC.

The V gene is TRBV29-1, the J gene TRBJ1-1, with a possible D match to TRBD1 (6 bases). Trimming left V 7 bases short and J 5 bases short, with 17 bases between. The CDR3 covers 13 residues. The V gene's germline CDR1 is SQVTM and CDR2 ANQGSEA. CDR3 DNA: TGCAGCGCAAACAGGGTCGATGGGACTGAAGCTTTCTTT. This gives the protein CSANRVDGTEAFF. Filled out from reference TRBV29-1 and TRBJ1-1, the complete variable domain reads SAVISQKPSRDICQRGTSLTIQCQVDSQVTMMFWYRQQPGQSLTLIATANQGSEATYESGFVIDKFPISRPNLTFSTLTVSNMSPEDSSIYLCSANRVDGTEAFFGQGTRLTVV.

The genes are TRBV10-1 and TRBJ2-5; possible D gene TRBD1, 7 bases. Germline-derived CDR1 and CDR2 are WNHNN and SYGVQD (reference sequence). The V gene lost 7 bases and the J gene lost 2 bases, with 20 bases spanning the gap. This CDR3 is 16 amino acids long. DNA of the CDR3: TGCGCCAGCATCACAGGGGTTGGGGGAGGACAAGAGACCCAGTACTTC. Residues: CASITGVGGGQETQYF.

This chain connects TRBV5-1 to TRBJ2-5; the match to TRBD1 covers 11 bases. Germline CDR1 reads SGHRS; CDR2 reads YFSETQ. CDR3 length: 15 amino acids. V shed 4 bases, J shed 3 bases, and the junction held 5 bases outside the gene matches. The chain's CDR3 is CASSPWGQGEETQYF. In DNA form, the CDR3 reads TGCGCCAGCAGCCCGTGGGGACAGGGGGAAGAGACCCAGTACTTC.

In its sample, this clone was seen once. For the CDR3, the DNA is TGTGCCAGCAGCCGGCAAGGCGGAAACTACAATGAGCAGTTCTTC. This translates into CASSRQGGNYNEQFF. This chain uses TRBV11-2 with TRBJ2-1, with D hard to call. V was cut by 5 bases and J by 3 bases, with 14 bases left in between. This CDR3 comprises 15 residues. Germline V CDR1 and CDR2: SGHAT, FQNNGV.

This chain uses TRBV25-1 with TRBJ2-7, with 8 bases identical to TRBD1. Germline V CDR1 and CDR2: MGHDK, SYGVNS. CDR3 length equals 14 residues. V gave up 8 bases and J gave up 7 bases; unmatched junction bases: 13. The CDR3 here is CASSPGTGRHEQYF. CDR3 DNA sequence: TGTGCCAGCTCGCCCGGGACAGGCAGGCATGAGCAGTACTTC.

V is TRBV6-5 and J is TRBJ2-3; D may be TRBD2 (6 bases). Germline CDR1 MNHEY, CDR2 SVGAGI. The CDR3 length is 16 residues. Trimming shortened V by 0 bases and J by 4 bases, and 14 bases separated the two germline ends. CDR3 coding DNA: TGTGCCAGCAGTTACTCTCCCCCCCCTAGCGCAGATACGCAGTATTTT. This codes for CASSYSPPPSADTQYF.

This chain joins TRBV4-1 and TRBJ2-7; tentative D call: TRBD2 (6 bases). CDR1 and CDR2 (germline): MGHRA, YSYEKL. Trimming removed 0 bases at V and 0 bases at J, with 15 bases between. The CDR3 runs 17 residues. CDR3 in DNA: TGCGCCAGCAGCCAAGATAGTGAGACGGGAGCCTCCTACGAGCAGTACTTC. Translation gives CASSQDSETGASYEQYF.

The chain couples TRBV2 to TRBJ2-7, with TRBD1 identical over 7 bases. The V segment lost 6 bases and the J segment 0 bases; nucleotides outside the gene matches: 8. This CDR3 spans 15 amino acids. The V gene's germline CDR1 is SNHLY and CDR2 FYNNEI. The CDR3 DNA reads TGTGCCAGCAGCCCGGGACAGTTTAACTCCTACGAGCAGTACTTC. Protein product: CASSPGQFNSYEQYF.

V and J are TRBV18 and TRBJ2-2, with D unclear. This CDR3 region has 18 residues. V was clipped by 3 bases and J by 2 bases, with 19 bases between them. Germline V gives CDR1 KGHSH, CDR2 LQKENI. The CDR3 DNA reads as TGTGCCAGCTCACCCCTGAGTGGAGAGGTCCTTAACACCGGGGAGCTGTTTTTT. This encodes CASSPLSGEVLNTGELFF.

The chain uses TRBV29-1 and TRBJ1-2; D is unclear. In germline, CDR1 is SQVTM, CDR2 ANQGSEA. The CDR3 has 14 residues. Trimming pared 3 bases from V and 5 bases from J, leaving 16 bases between. Here the CDR3 reads CSVDLGRLPYGYTF. CDR3 nucleotides: TGCAGCGTTGATTTGGGCAGACTACCTTATGGCTACACCTTC. The full variable domain, in which reference TRBV29-1 and TRBJ1-2 provide the parts outside the CDR3, is SAVISQKPSRDICQRGTSLTIQCQVDSQVTMMFWYRQQPGQSLTLIATANQGSEATYESGFVIDKFPISRPNLTFSTLTVSNMSPEDSSIYLCSVDLGRLPYGYTFGSGTRLTVV.